The entry below gives a single T cell receptor beta chain sequence along with its context. What it recognizes is unknown. These data come from a study of cytomegalovirus exposure and HLA in healthy donors. The PCR was carried out with 60 Vbeta primers and 13 Jbeta primers. Libraries were prepared by immunoSEQ multiplex PCR; TCRdb keeps only in-frame clonotypes and omits some of them. The sample lists approximately 140,000 clones; about four fifths were seen once. Study findings and constraints: TRBV6-2, TRBV6-3 and some other V segments were excluded as indistinguishable.

The germline V and J ends were trimmed by 0 bases and 5 bases, with 11 bases remaining between them. The V gene's germline CDR1 is MGHRA and CDR2 YSYEKL. The CDR3 sequence is 15 residues long. Sequenced sample: PBMCs. The TCR comes from a man aged 18 to 30 in good health and CMV-seropositive. J is TRBJ2-1 and V is TRBV4-1; D is perhaps TRBD2 (5 bases). CDR3 region: CASSQDPSLDNEQFF. CDR3 nucleotide sequence: TGCGCCAGCAGCCAAGACCCTAGCCTCGACAATGAGCAGTTCTTC.